This is a list of T cell receptor beta chains from one sample in a study of OX40 agonist ivuxolimab in advanced cancers. Profiling relied on immunoSEQ multiplex PCR, and the TCRdb table lists in-frame clones only, not all of them. In the table there are roughly 60,000 clones, over 80% of which are singletons. Sequences were derived from CD4+ or CD8+ T cells sorted from blood, sampled in a trial of the OX40 agonist ivuxolimab. The receptor source for this set is an adult with an advanced solid tumor such as melanoma, head and neck, liver or kidney cancer. Each CDR3 is given with its conserved first and last residue. D genes are given only for firm matches. Expanded clones are given a class, and other clones once, few, many or no size at all.

D gene	clone size	V gene	J gene	CDR3 protein	CDR3 DNA
.	.	TRBV6-5	TRBJ2-3	CASSYSTSRADTQYF	TGTGCCAGCAGTTACTCGACGAGCAGGGCAGATACGCAGTATTTT
.	.	TRBV5-4	TRBJ1-4	CASSLEASPNEKLFF	TGTGCCAGCAGCTTGGAGGCCTCCCCCAATGAAAAACTGTTTTTT
.	.	TRBV5-1	TRBJ1-1	CASSPGGWGRTEAFF	TGCGCCAGCAGCCCCGGCGGGTGGGGTCGCACTGAAGCTTTCTTT
TRBD1	.	TRBV6-6	TRBJ1-2	CASSPRTGPDYGYTF	TGTGCCAGCAGTCCTCGGACAGGCCCGGACTATGGCTACACCTTC
TRBD2	.	TRBV7-6	TRBJ2-3	CASSLVSGKSTDTQYF	TGTGCCAGCAGCTTAGTTAGCGGGAAGTCCACAGATACGCAGTATTTT
.	.	TRBV11-3	TRBJ2-3	CASSLENLDTQYF	TGTGCCAGCAGCTTAGAAAATCTCGATACGCAGTATTTT
.	.	TRBV7-2	TRBJ2-7	CASSLAGQNYEQYF	TGTGCCAGCAGCTTAGCGGGGCAGAACTACGAGCAGTACTTC
TRBD1	few	TRBV19	TRBJ1-6	CASRVQTGDNSPLHF	TGTGCCAGTAGAGTACAGACAGGGGATAATTCACCCCTCCACTTT
.	.	TRBV5-1	TRBJ2-3	CASSSGSTDTQYF	TGCGCCAGCAGCAGCGGTAGCACAGATACGCAGTATTTT
.	.	TRBV5-1	TRBJ1-2	CASSWGTDQSYGYTF	TGCGCCAGCAGCTGGGGGACGGACCAAAGCTATGGCTACACCTTC
TRBD2	.	TRBV13	TRBJ2-1	CASSLGGGSRNYNEQFF	TGTGCCAGCAGCTTAGGGGGCGGGAGCCGAAATTACAATGAGCAGTTCTTC
.	.	TRBV7-9	TRBJ1-1	CASSLAASWQENTEAFF	TGTGCCAGCAGCTTAGCGGCGTCGTGGCAGGAGAACACTGAAGCTTTCTTT
.	.	TRBV5-6	TRBJ1-6	CASSLAAETSPLHF	TGTGCCAGCAGCTTGGCGGCCGAAACTTCACCCCTCCACTTT
TRBD2	.	TRBV4-2	TRBJ2-1	CASSRGLAGDNEQFF	TGTGCCAGCAGCCGAGGACTAGCGGGAGACAATGAGCAGTTCTTC
.	once	TRBV7-9	TRBJ2-7	CASSLWGESEQYF	TGTGCCAGCAGCTTATGGGGCGAATCCGAGCAGTACTTC
.	once	TRBV29-1	TRBJ2-3	CSVGQGYTDTQYF	TGCAGCGTTGGACAAGGATACACAGATACGCAGTATTTT
.	once	TRBV27	TRBJ2-5	CASSLGPRGETQYF	TGTGCCAGCAGTTTAGGGCCCCGGGGAGAGACCCAGTACTTC
TRBD2	.	TRBV5-6	TRBJ2-3	CASSLVRTSGTDTQYF	TGTGCCAGCAGCTTGGTCCGGACTAGCGGGACAGATACGCAGTATTTT
.	.	TRBV18	TRBJ1-1	CASSPAIGDTEAFF	TGTGCCAGCTCACCGGCCATAGGGGACACTGAAGCTTTCTTT
.	.	TRBV5-8	TRBJ1-2	CASSGRDRYGYTF	TGTGCCAGCTCGGGGAGGGATCGCTATGGCTACACCTTC
.	.	TRBV30	TRBJ1-6	CAWSFNSPLHF	TGTGCCTGGAGTTTCAATTCACCCCTCCACTTT
.	.	TRBV7-9	TRBJ1-1	CASSLEGGTEAFF	TGTGCCAGCAGCTTAGAGGGGGGGACTGAAGCTTTCTTT
TRBD1	.	TRBV5-1	TRBJ1-4	CASSPRTGGLANEKLFF	TGCGCCAGCAGCCCTCGGACAGGGGGCTTAGCTAATGAAAAACTGTTTTTT
.	.	TRBV5-1	TRBJ2-1	CASSLELILGLGSYNEQFF	TGCGCCAGCAGCTTGGAGCTGATTCTGGGGCTAGGTTCTTACAATGAGCAGTTCTTC
TRBD1	once	TRBV7-2	TRBJ2-1	CASSYRTGGNEQFF	TGTGCCAGCAGCTACCGGACAGGGGGCAATGAGCAGTTCTTC
.	.	TRBV4-2	TRBJ2-5	CASSQEGSPQETQYF	TGTGCCAGCAGCCAAGAGGGGAGCCCTCAAGAGACCCAGTACTTC
.	.	TRBV5-6	TRBJ2-3	CASSPVGLSTDTQYF	TGTGCCAGCAGCCCCGTTGGACTGAGCACAGATACGCAGTATTTT
TRBD1	.	TRBV4-1	TRBJ2-1	CASSQALLGTGDNEQFF	TGCGCCAGCAGCCAAGCCCTTCTCGGGACAGGGGACAATGAGCAGTTCTTC